This T cell receptor beta chain was recovered during a study of monozygotic twins with inflammatory bowel disease. Study-wide findings and caveats: Fewer clonotypes were shared with others by IBD patients than by healthy twins, especially with disease activity. The inverse Simpson measure of TCRbeta diversity was lower in IBD patients than in healthy co-twins.

Reanalyzing the 5' RACE reads, TCRdb keeps one entry per CDR3 protein, without DNA. Its table lists roughly 320,000 distinct CDR3 sequences. Worth noting for this clonotype: Its target is not known.

Every single donor had a roughly 2.7 ml blood sample drawn. CDR1 and CDR2 (germline): SGHAT, FQNNGV. The CDR3 covers 17 residues. The V call is TRBV11-2, the J call TRBJ1-1; TCRdb's D gene call, TRBD1, goes unchecked for lack of DNA. Sequencing was done on a sample of blood. This receptor was identified in a human donor with ulcerative colitis or Crohn's disease, or a healthy co-twin of an affected twin (not recorded which). Here the CDR3 reads CASSLALGTGPFTEAFF.